These 8 T cell receptor beta chains share one sample of origin, sequenced in a study of blood T cell repertoires in COVID-19. Method: immunoSEQ multiplex PCR; TCRdb's copy keeps in-frame clones and lacks some. The table lists approximately 150,000 clones, roughly 84% of them singletons. Sequenced: peripheral blood. The receptors come from a man aged 25-45 years with COVID-19, enrolled during active disease.

V gene TRBV12-3 or TRBV12-4 combines with J gene TRBJ2-3; 7 bases agree with TRBD2. CDR3 size: 12 residues. The V and J ends lost 8 bases and 8 bases, in that order; junction bases with no gene match: 7. The CDR3 loop reads CASSWGGVTQYF. In DNA, the CDR3 is TGTGCCAGCTCCTGGGGAGGGGTTACGCAGTATTTT.

This chain uses TRBV5-5 with TRBJ2-3; 13 bases line up with TRBD2. The CDR3 has 17 residues. The V and J ends lost 5 bases and 8 bases, in that order; junction bases with no gene match: 14. CDR1 is SGHKS and CDR2 is YYEKEE in the germline V gene (reference sequence). CDR3 in DNA: TGTGCCAGCAGGCCGATCGGACTAGCGGGAGTTTATGGTACGCAGTATTTT. Its translation: CASRPIGLAGVYGTQYF.

This clone was counted once. The chain links TRBV5-1 to TRBJ1-2, with a tentative D call TRBD1 (6 bases). V lost 2 bases and J 2 bases, leaving 13 bases between the germline ends. CDR1 and CDR2 from the germline V gene are SGHRS and YFSETQ. CDR3 size: 15 residues. The CDR3 DNA reads TGCGCCAGCAGCTTCTCCCTGGACAGCAACTATGGCTACACCTTC. It translates to CASSFSLDSNYGYTF. Using reference TRBV5-1 and TRBJ1-2 for the parts outside the CDR3, the full variable domain is KAGVTQTPRYLIKTRGQQVTLSCSPISGHRSVSWYQQTPGQGLQFLFEYFSETQRNKGNFPGRFSGRQFSNSRSEMNVSTLELGDSALYLCASSFSLDSNYGYTFGSGTRLTVV.

The chain combines TRBV28 with TRBJ1-4; D is uncertain. Trimming stripped 6 bases from V and 10 bases from J, with 18 bases between. The germline V gene encodes CDR1 MDHEN and CDR2 SYDVKM. The length of the CDR3 is 14 residues. The CDR3 DNA reads TGTGCCAGCAGCCAACCTTGGGAGGGAGGAAAACTGTTTTTT. It specifies CASSQPWEGGKLFF.

The chain has TRBV15 and TRBJ2-2; D is ambiguous. Trimming removed 2 bases at V and 3 bases at J, with 7 bases between. The CDR3 totals 14 residues. The germline CDR1 and CDR2 sequences are LNHNV and YYDKDF (reference sequence). The chain's CDR3 is CATSRTRDTGELFF. The DNA for the CDR3 is TGTGCCACCAGCAGAACCCGGGACACCGGGGAGCTGTTTTTT. Based on the CDR3 plus reference TRBV15 and TRBJ2-2, the full variable domain is DAMVIQNPRYQVTQFGKPVTLSCSQTLNHNVMYWYQQKSSQAPKLLFHYYDKDFNNEADTPDNFQSRRPNTSFCFLDIRSPGLGDTAMYLCATSRTRDTGELFFGEGSRLTVL.

The chain joins TRBV19 to TRBJ1-2; D gene unclear. Trimming cost V 1 base and J 6 bases, with 12 bases left between them. Germline CDR1 reads LNHDA; CDR2 reads SQIVND (reference sequence). This CDR3 region has 14 residues. The DNA of the CDR3 is TGTGCCAGTAGTATAGGAACAGTCATACATGGCTACACCTTC. Translation gives CASSIGTVIHGYTF.

This clone has ten or more counts. The V and J genes are TRBV6-5 and TRBJ1-6, with TRBD1 matching over 8 bases. V trimming: 7 bases; J trimming: 7 bases; junction bases outside the gene matches: 9. Per the germline V gene, CDR1 is MNHEY and CDR2 is SVGAGI. The CDR3 consists of 15 residues. This CDR3 is CASNRDRGGNSPLHF. The CDR3 bases are TGTGCCAGCAACCGAGACAGGGGCGGGAATTCACCCCTCCACTTT.

The chain combines TRBV5-8 with TRBJ2-5; 8 bases line up with TRBD2. V shed 0 bases and J 5 bases; nucleotides not matched to a gene: 6. The CDR3 is 15 residues long. The germline gives CDR1 SGHTS, CDR2 YDEGEE. The CDR3 DNA is TGTGCCAGCAGCTTGGCCGGGGGGGGCCGGGAGACCCAGTACTTC. Translating it yields CASSLAGGGRETQYF.